This entry concerns a single T cell receptor (beta chain). Its antigen is undetermined. Looked up from germline, CDR1 is SGHRS and CDR2 is YFSETQ. V trimming: 4 bases; J trimming: 7 bases; junction bases outside the gene matches: 8. The CDR3 is made up of 15 amino acids. Profiled with immunoSEQ multiplex PCR; TCRdb holds only in-frame clones, not every one. The table lists about 120,000 clones, 85% to 90% of them singletons, with 6% to 7% in the top ten. The data belong to a study of cytomegalovirus exposure and HLA in healthy donors. Notes on the study in general: Testing in vitro showed three CMV-associated chains specific for CMV antigens.

The source is a young woman in good health and CMV-seropositive. The chain couples TRBV5-1 to TRBJ1-6, with 7 bases fitting TRBD1. What was sequenced was PBMCs. CDR3 sequence (DNA): TGCGCCAGCAGCCCCAGACAGGGCGGCAATTCACCCCTCCACTTT. Translated: CASSPRQGGNSPLHF.